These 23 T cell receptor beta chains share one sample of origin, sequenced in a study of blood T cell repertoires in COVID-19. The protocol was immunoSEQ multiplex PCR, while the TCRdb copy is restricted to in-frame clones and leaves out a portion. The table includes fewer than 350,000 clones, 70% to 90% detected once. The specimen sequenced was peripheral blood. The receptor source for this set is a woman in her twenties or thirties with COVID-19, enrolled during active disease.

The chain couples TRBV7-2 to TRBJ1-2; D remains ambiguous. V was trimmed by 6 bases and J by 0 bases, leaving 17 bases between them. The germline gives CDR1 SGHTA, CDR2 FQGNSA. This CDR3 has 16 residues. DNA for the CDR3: TGTGCCAGCAGTTTTGTAGGAGGCAGTACTAACTATGGCTACACCTTC. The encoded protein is CASSFVGGSTNYGYTF.

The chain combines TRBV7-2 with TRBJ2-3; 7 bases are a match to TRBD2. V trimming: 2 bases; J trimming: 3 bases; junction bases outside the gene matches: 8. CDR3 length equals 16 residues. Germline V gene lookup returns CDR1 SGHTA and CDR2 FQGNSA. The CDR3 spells CASSLLRLAGTDTQYF. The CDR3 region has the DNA TGTGCCAGCAGCTTACTCCGACTAGCCGGAACAGATACGCAGTATTTT.

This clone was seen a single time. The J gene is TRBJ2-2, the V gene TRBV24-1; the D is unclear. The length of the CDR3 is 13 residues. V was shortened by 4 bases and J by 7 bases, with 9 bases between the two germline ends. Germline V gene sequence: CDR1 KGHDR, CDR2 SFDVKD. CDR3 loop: CATSEFADGELFF. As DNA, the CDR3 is TGTGCCACCAGTGAGTTCGCAGACGGGGAGCTGTTTTTT.

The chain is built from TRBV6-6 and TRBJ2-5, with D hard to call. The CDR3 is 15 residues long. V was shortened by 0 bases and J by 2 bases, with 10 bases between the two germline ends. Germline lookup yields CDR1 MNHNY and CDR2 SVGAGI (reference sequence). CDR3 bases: TGTGCCAGCAGTTACTCGGGCAGAATACAAGAGACCCAGTACTTC. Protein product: CASSYSGRIQETQYF.

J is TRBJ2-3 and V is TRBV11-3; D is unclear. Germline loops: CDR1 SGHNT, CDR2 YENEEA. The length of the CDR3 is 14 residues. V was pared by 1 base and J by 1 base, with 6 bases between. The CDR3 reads CASSLVQGTDTQYF. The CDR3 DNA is TGTGCCAGCAGCTTAGTTCAGGGCACAGATACGCAGTATTTT.

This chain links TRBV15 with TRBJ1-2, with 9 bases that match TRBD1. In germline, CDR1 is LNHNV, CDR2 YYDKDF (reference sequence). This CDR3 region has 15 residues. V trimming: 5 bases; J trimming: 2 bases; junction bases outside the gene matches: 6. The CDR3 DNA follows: TGTGCCACCAGCGAAAACAGGGGGCGAAACTATGGCTACACCTTC. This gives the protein CATSENRGRNYGYTF.

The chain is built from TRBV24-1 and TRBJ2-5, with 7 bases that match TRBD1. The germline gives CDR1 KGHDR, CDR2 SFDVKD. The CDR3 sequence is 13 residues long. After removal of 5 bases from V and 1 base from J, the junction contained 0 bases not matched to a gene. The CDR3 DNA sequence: TGTGCCACCAGTGGGGACAGCCAAGAGACCCAGTACTTC. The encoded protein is CATSGDSQETQYF.

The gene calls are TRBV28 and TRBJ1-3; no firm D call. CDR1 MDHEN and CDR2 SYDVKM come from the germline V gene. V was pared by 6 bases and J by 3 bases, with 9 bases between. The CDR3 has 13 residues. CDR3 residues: CASRESGGNTIYF. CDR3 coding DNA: TGTGCCAGCAGGGAGAGTGGTGGAAACACCATATATTTT.

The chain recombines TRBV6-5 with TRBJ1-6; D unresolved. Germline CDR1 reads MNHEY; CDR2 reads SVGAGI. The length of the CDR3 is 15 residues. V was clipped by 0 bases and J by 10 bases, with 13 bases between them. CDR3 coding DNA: TGTGCCAGCAGTTACTCGTCCCGCGGAGGCTCACCCCTCCACTTT. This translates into CASSYSSRGGSPLHF.

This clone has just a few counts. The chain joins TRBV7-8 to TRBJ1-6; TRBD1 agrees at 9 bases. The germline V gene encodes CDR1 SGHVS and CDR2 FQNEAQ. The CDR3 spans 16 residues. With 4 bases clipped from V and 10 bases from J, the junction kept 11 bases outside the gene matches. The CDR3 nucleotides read TGTGCCAGCAGCTCTGGCGTCTGGACAGGGGACTCACCCCTCCACTTT. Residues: CASSSGVWTGDSPLHF. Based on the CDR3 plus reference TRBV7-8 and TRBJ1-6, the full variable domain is GAGVSQSPRYKVAKRGQDVALRCDPISGHVSLFWYQQALGQGPEFLTYFQNEAQLDKSGLPSDRFFAERPEGSVSTLKIQRTQQEDSAVYLCASSSGVWTGDSPLHFGNGTRLTVT.

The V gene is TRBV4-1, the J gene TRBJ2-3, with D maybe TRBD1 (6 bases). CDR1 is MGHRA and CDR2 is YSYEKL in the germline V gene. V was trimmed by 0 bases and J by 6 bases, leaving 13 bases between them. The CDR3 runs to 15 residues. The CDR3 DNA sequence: TGCGCCAGCAGCCAAGAAGGGACACTCAAGGATACGCAGTATTTT. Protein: CASSQEGTLKDTQYF.

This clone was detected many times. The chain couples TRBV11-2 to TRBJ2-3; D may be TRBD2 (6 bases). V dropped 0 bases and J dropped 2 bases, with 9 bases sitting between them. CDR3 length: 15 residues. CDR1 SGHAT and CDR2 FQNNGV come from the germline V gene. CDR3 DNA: TGTGCCAGCAGCTTAGAGGCGGGGCTCACAGATACGCAGTATTTT. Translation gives CASSLEAGLTDTQYF.

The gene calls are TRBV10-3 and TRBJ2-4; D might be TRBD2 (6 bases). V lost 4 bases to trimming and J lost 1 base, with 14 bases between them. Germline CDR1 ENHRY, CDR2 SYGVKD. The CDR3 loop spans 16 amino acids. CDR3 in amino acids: CAISGPGRGAKNIQYF. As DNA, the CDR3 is TGTGCCATCAGTGGCCCTGGCCGGGGGGCCAAAAACATTCAGTACTTC.

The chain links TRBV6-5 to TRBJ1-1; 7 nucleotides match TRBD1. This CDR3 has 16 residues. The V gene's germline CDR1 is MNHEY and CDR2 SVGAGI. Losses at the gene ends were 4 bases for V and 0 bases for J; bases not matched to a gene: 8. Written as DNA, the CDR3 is TGTGCCAGCAGTTCTCGGACAGGACCGATGAACACTGAAGCTTTCTTT. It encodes CASSSRTGPMNTEAFF.

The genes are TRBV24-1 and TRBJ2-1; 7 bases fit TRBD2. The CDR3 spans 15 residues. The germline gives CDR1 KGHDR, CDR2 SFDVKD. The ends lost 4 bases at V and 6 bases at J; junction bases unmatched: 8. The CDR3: CATSDAVGGGNEQFF. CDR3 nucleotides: TGTGCCACCAGTGACGCCGTGGGGGGGGGCAATGAGCAGTTCTTC.

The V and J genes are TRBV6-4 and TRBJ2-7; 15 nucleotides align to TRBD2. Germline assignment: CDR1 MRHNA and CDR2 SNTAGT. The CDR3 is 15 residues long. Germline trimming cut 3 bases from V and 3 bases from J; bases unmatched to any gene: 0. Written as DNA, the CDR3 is TGTGCCAGCAGTGAGGGACTAGCGGGAGGCTACGAGCAGTACTTC. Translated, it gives CASSEGLAGGYEQYF.

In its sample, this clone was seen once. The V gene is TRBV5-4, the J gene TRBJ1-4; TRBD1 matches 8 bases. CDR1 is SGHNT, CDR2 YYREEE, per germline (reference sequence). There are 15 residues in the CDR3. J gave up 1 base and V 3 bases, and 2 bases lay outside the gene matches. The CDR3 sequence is CASSSGQGTNEKLFF. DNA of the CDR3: TGTGCCAGCAGCTCAGGACAGGGAACTAATGAAAAACTGTTTTTT.

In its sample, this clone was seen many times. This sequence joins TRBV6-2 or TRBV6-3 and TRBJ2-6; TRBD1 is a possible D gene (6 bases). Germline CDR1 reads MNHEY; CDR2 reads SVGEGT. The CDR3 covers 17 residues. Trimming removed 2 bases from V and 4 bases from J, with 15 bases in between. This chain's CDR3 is CASSYGQGTLGANVLTF. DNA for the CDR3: TGTGCCAGCAGTTACGGTCAGGGGACCCTCGGGGCCAACGTCCTGACTTTC.

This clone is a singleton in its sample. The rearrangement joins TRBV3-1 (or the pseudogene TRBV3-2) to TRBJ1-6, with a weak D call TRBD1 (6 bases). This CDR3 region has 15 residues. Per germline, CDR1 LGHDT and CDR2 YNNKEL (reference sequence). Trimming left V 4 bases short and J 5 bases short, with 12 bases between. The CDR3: CASSPTGVNNSPLHF. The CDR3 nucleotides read TGTGCCAGCAGCCCGACAGGAGTAAATAATTCACCCCTCCACTTT.

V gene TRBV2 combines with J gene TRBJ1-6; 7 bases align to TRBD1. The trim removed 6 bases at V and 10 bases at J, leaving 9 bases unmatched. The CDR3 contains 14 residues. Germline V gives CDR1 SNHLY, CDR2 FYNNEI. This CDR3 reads CASRETGAESPLHF. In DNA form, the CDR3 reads TGTGCCAGCAGGGAAACAGGGGCTGAGTCACCCCTCCACTTT. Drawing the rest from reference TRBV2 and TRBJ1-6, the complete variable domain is EPEVTQTPSHQVTQMGQEVILRCVPISNHLYFYWYRQILGQKVEFLVSFYNNEISEKSEIFDDQFSVERPDGSNFTLKIRSTKLEDSAMYFCASRETGAESPLHFGNGTRLTVT.

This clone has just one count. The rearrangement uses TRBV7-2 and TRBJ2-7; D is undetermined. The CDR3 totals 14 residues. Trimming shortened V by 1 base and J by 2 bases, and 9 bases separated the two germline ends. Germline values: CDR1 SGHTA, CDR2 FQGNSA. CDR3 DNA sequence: TGTGCCAGCAGCTTAGGTTCAGTAACCTACGAGCAGTACTTC. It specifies CASSLGSVTYEQYF.

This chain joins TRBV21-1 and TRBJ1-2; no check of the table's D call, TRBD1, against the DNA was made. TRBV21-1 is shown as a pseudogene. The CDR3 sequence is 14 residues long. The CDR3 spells CASSKARTQNGYTF. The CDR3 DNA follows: TGTGCCAGCAGCAAAGCTAGGACACAGAATGGCTACACCTTC.

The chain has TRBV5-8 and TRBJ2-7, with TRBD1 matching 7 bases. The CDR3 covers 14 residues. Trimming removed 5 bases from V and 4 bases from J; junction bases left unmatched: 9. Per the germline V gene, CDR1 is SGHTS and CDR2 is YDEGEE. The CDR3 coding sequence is TGTGCCAGCAGTCCAAGGGACAGAGTATACGAGCAGTACTTC. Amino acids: CASSPRDRVYEQYF.